These 28 T cell receptor beta chains came from one sample sequenced in a study of identifying expanded T cells in peripheral blood. TCRdb's copy holds only in-frame clones and misses some; the assay was immunoSEQ multiplex PCR. This table has around 78,000 clones, 84% appearing once. Source material: blood. The receptors stem from a person between 18 and 75 years old in good health.

The rearrangement joins TRBV7-3 to TRBJ2-1, with 12 bases matching TRBD1. J gave up 7 bases and V 0 bases, and 13 bases lay outside the gene matches. Germline CDR1 SGHTA, CDR2 FQGTGA. The CDR3 runs 19 residues. CDR3 nucleotide sequence: TGTGCCAGCAGCTTAACAACAACGGGGACAGGGGGCCCCATTAATGAGCAGTTCTTC. Protein: CASSLTTTGTGGPINEQFF.

The rearrangement joins TRBV6-1 to TRBJ2-7, with D uncertain. The germline V and J ends were trimmed by 4 bases and 3 bases, with 4 bases remaining between them. The CDR3 spans 11 residues. Germline loops: CDR1 MNHNS, CDR2 SASEGT. The DNA of the CDR3 is TGTGCCAGCAGTGCTTACTACGAGCAGTACTTC. This translates into CASSAYYEQYF.

This clone is a singleton in its sample. The rearrangement links TRBV11-2 to TRBJ2-6; no reliable D call. This CDR3 is 15 amino acids long. V lost 2 bases, J lost 0 bases, and 5 bases lay in between. Germline-derived CDR1 and CDR2 are SGHAT and FQNNGV. The chain's CDR3 is CASSLLGSGANVLTF. Written as DNA, the CDR3 is TGTGCCAGCAGCTTACTGGGCTCTGGGGCCAACGTCCTGACTTTC.

This rearrangement joins TRBV18 to TRBJ2-1; D not resolved. Trimming left V 3 bases short and J 0 bases short, with 18 bases between. Germline V CDR1 and CDR2: KGHSH, LQKENI. CDR3 size: 18 residues. The CDR3 loop reads CASSPLSSWESSYNEQFF. CDR3 bases: TGTGCCAGCTCACCCCTTTCATCATGGGAAAGCTCCTACAATGAGCAGTTCTTC.

The chain has TRBV29-1 and TRBJ1-1, with 10 bases lining up with TRBD1. Germline lookup yields CDR1 SQVTM and CDR2 ANQGSEA. Losses at the gene ends were 4 bases for V and 10 bases for J; bases not matched to a gene: 3. The CDR3 has 11 amino acids. CDR3 DNA: TGCAGCGTTGTCCGGGACAGGGGAGCTTTCTTT. It yields the protein CSVVRDRGAFF.

The V gene is TRBV28, the J gene TRBJ2-6, with TRBD1 identical over 7 bases. Germline CDR1 and CDR2: MDHEN and SYDVKM. The CDR3 covers 16 residues. With V trimmed by 5 bases and J by 3 bases, 7 bases remained unmatched. CDR3 nucleotide sequence: TGTGCCAGCAGTCCAGATACAGGGGTTGGGGCCAACGTCCTGACTTTC. Amino acid sequence: CASSPDTGVGANVLTF.

V gene TRBV30 combines with J gene TRBJ2-7, with TRBD2 matching 15 bases. Germline V CDR1 and CDR2: GTSNPN, SVGIG (reference sequence). The trim removed 2 bases at V and 5 bases at J, leaving 4 bases unmatched. This CDR3 region has 15 residues. The CDR3 loop is CAWSIGTSGRNEQYF. The DNA of the CDR3 is TGTGCCTGGAGTATAGGGACTAGCGGGAGGAACGAGCAGTACTTC.

This clone was counted only a few times. J is TRBJ1-1 and V is TRBV29-1, with 11 bases aligning to TRBD1. Per germline, CDR1 SQVTM and CDR2 ANQGSEA. Trimming at V came to 6 bases and at J to 6 bases, leaving 6 bases not matched to a gene. This CDR3 contains 13 residues. The CDR3 DNA sequence: TGCAGCGTGGGACAGGGGGAACACGCTGAAGCTTTCTTT. As protein: CSVGQGEHAEAFF.

This sequence joins TRBV18 and TRBJ2-1, with 7 bases identical to TRBD2. This CDR3 spans 16 amino acids. The V gene end was trimmed by 0 bases and the J gene end by 9 bases; junction bases not matched to a gene: 11. Germline V gene lookup returns CDR1 KGHSH and CDR2 LQKENI. CDR3 sequence: CASSPPLFAGVGEQFF. The CDR3 bases are TGTGCCAGCTCACCACCTCTATTCGCGGGGGTGGGTGAGCAGTTCTTC.

This clone was picked up one time. The chain is built from TRBV5-1 and TRBJ2-3, with 8 bases matching TRBD1. The V and J ends lost 0 bases and 1 base, in that order; junction bases with no gene match: 10. CDR3 length: 18 amino acids. Germline CDR1 and CDR2: SGHRS and YFSETQ. The CDR3 DNA follows: TGCGCCAGCAGCTTGGACTTAGACTGGGGACAGGGCACAGATACGCAGTATTTT. Protein product: CASSLDLDWGQGTDTQYF.

The V and J genes are TRBV7-6 and TRBJ2-2, with 13 bases that match TRBD2. Looked up from germline, CDR1 is SGHVS and CDR2 is FNYEAQ. The length of the CDR3 is 17 residues. The V and J ends lost 5 bases and 5 bases, in that order; junction bases with no gene match: 8. Here the CDR3 DNA reads TGTGCCAGCAGCCTCGGACTAGCGGGAGAAAGTACCGGGGAGCTGTTTTTT. This encodes CASSLGLAGESTGELFF.

The chain employs TRBV28 and TRBJ2-7, with TRBD1 as a possible D gene (6 bases). The CDR3 has 17 residues. V lost 2 bases and J lost 4, with 21 bases in between. From germline, CDR1 is MDHEN and CDR2 SYDVKM. The CDR3 DNA is TGTGCCAGCAGTTTACCACAGGGCCATACGACACCTTACGAGCAGTACTTC. Translating gives CASSLPQGHTTPYEQYF.

The gene calls are TRBV11-2 and TRBJ2-2; either TRBD1 or TRBD2 may fit D (5 bases each). V lost 2 bases and J lost 4, with 11 bases in between. Germline lookup yields CDR1 SGHAT and CDR2 FQNNGV. The CDR3 sequence is 15 residues long. CDR3 in DNA: TGTGCCAGCAGCTTACGGGGCCCGGGCACCGGGGAGCTGTTTTTT. Protein sequence: CASSLRGPGTGELFF.

This rearrangement joins TRBV20-1 to TRBJ2-3; D unresolved. Germline-derived CDR1 and CDR2 are DFQATT and SNEGSKA (reference sequence). Trimming removed 6 bases at V and 3 bases at J, with 7 bases between. The CDR3 is 11 amino acids. CDR3 protein: CSAPITDTQYF. Here the CDR3 DNA reads TGCAGTGCCCCCATAACAGATACGCAGTATTTT.

V gene TRBV9 combines with J gene TRBJ2-2, with 9 bases matching TRBD2. The germline V gene encodes CDR1 SGDLS and CDR2 YYNGEE. V trimming: 2 bases; J trimming: 4 bases; junction bases outside the gene matches: 6. This CDR3 has 16 amino acids. CDR3 nucleotides: TGTGCCAGCAGCGTGGGGACTAGCTCTGGCACCGGGGAGCTGTTTTTT. Translation gives CASSVGTSSGTGELFF.

CDR3 sequence reads: CASSFGYRTGFFNEQFF. The CDR3 DNA reads as TGTGCCAGCAGTTTCGGGTATCGGACAGGGTTTTTCAATGAGCAGTTCTTC. The V gene is TRBV28, the J gene TRBJ2-1; 8 positions agree with TRBD1. Germline lookup yields CDR1 MDHEN and CDR2 SYDVKM. The trim removed 3 bases at V and 6 bases at J, leaving 13 bases unmatched. There are 17 residues in the CDR3.

V usage is TRBV4-3 and J usage is TRBJ2-7; 10 positions match TRBD1. Germline V gene sequence: CDR1 LGHNA, CDR2 YSLEER. The CDR3 has 15 amino acids. The V gene end was trimmed by 3 bases and the J gene end by 5 bases; junction bases not matched to a gene: 7. DNA for the CDR3: TGCGCCAGCAGCCAGGAGGGGGGGACAGGGGACGAGCAGTACTTC. Translation: CASSQEGGTGDEQYF.

The chain links TRBV9 to TRBJ2-5; 8 bases are shared with TRBD2. The V gene's germline CDR1 is SGDLS and CDR2 YYNGEE. The V segment lost 4 bases and the J segment 4 bases; nucleotides outside the gene matches: 9. The CDR3 covers 15 residues. CDR3 sequence reads: CASSPTGGLLETQYF. The DNA of the CDR3 is TGTGCCAGCAGCCCCACGGGAGGGCTTCTAGAGACCCAGTACTTC.

This chain links TRBV5-4 with TRBJ2-1; D unresolved. The V and J ends lost 0 bases and 2 bases respectively, with 6 bases between them. Germline lookup yields CDR1 SGHNT and CDR2 YYREEE (reference sequence). The CDR3 covers 14 residues. CDR3 in DNA: TGTGCCAGCAGCTTGGAAGGGCCCTACAATGAGCAGTTCTTC. This sequence encodes CASSLEGPYNEQFF. The variable domain in full, completed from reference TRBV5-4 and TRBJ2-1, reads ETGVTQSPTHLIKTRGQQVTLRCSSQSGHNTVSWYQQALGQGPQFIFQYYREEENGRGNFPPRFSGLQFPNYSSELNVNALELDDSALYLCASSLEGPYNEQFFGPGTRLTVL.

The chain employs TRBV18 and TRBJ1-3; D uncertain. CDR1 is KGHSH, CDR2 LQKENI, per germline. Trimming removed 2 bases from V and 4 bases from J, with 12 bases in between. The CDR3 has 15 residues. The CDR3 sequence is CASSPTFDGGNTIYF. The CDR3 region has the DNA TGTGCCAGCTCACCAACCTTTGACGGAGGAAACACCATATATTTT.

V is TRBV9 and J is TRBJ2-3, with TRBD1 as a possible D gene (5 bases). The V end was cut by 0 bases, the J end by 0 bases, with 8 bases between. This CDR3 has 15 amino acids. From germline, CDR1 is SGDLS and CDR2 YYNGEE. The CDR3 protein is CASSVEDTSTDTQYF. In DNA form, the CDR3 reads TGTGCCAGCAGCGTAGAGGACACTAGCACAGATACGCAGTATTTT.

V usage is TRBV6-5 and J usage is TRBJ2-5, with TRBD2 matching 8 bases. The trim removed 1 base at V and 4 bases at J, leaving 8 bases unmatched. CDR3 length: 16 amino acids. Germline V lookup: CDR1 MNHEY, CDR2 SVGAGI. In nucleotides, the CDR3 is TGTGCCAGCAGTTACTGGGTCGGGGGGGGATCAGAGACCCAGTACTTC. Its protein is CASSYWVGGGSETQYF.

This chain uses TRBV19 with TRBJ1-2, with 10 nucleotides matching TRBD1. Germline lookup yields CDR1 LNHDA and CDR2 SQIVND (reference sequence). The CDR3 has 15 amino acids. Trimming cost V 3 bases and J 6 bases; bases outside gene matches: 7. This chain's CDR3 is CASSMVGQGIHGYTF. The DNA of the CDR3 is TGTGCCAGTAGTATGGTGGGACAGGGGATCCATGGCTACACCTTC.

Notes on this clone: One end of the junction is discordant with germline, which a read error may explain. The chain recombines TRBV7-7 with TRBJ2-3; TRBD2 is a possible D gene (7 bases). Germline V gene data show CDR1 as SSHAT and CDR2 as FNYEAQ (reference sequence). The CDR3 spans 12 residues. CDR3 nucleotide sequence: TGTGCTAGCAGCCCGGGGGGCGATACGCAGTATTTT. Translating it yields CASSPGGDTQYF.

This clone was recorded a few times. This chain links TRBV7-9 with TRBJ2-5, with D uncertain. The CDR3 spans 11 residues. CDR1 SEHNR and CDR2 FQNEAQ come from the germline V gene (reference sequence). Trimming pared 7 bases from V and 3 bases from J, leaving 6 bases between. CDR3 DNA sequence: TGTGCCAGCATCAACGAAGAGACCCAGTACTTC. Encoded protein: CASINEETQYF. Drawing the rest from reference TRBV7-9 and TRBJ2-5, the complete variable domain is DTGVSQNPRHKITKRGQNVTFRCDPISEHNRLYWYRQTLGQGPEFLTYFQNEAQLEKSRLLSDRFSAERPKGSFSTLEIQRTEQGDSAMYLCASINEETQYFGPGTRLLVL.

The chain has TRBV30 and TRBJ2-1; no reliable D call. The germline V gene encodes CDR1 GTSNPN and CDR2 SVGIG (reference sequence). Trimming removed 4 bases at V and 5 bases at J, with 6 bases between. There are 11 residues in the CDR3. CDR3 nucleotide sequence: TGTGCCTGGACACAAAACAATGAGCAGTTCTTC. Translating it yields CAWTQNNEQFF.

The chain is built from TRBV4-3 and TRBJ2-1; no clear D. CDR1 is LGHNA and CDR2 is YSLEER in the germline V gene. The CDR3 contains 13 residues. Trimming pared 5 bases from V and 13 bases from J, leaving 18 bases between. The CDR3 loop is CASSDRPAEDQFF. DNA for the CDR3: TGCGCCAGCAGCGATAGACCAGCCGAGGACCAGTTCTTC.

The chain links TRBV4-3 to TRBJ2-5; 11 bases fit TRBD1. Germline V gives CDR1 LGHNA, CDR2 YSLEER. This CDR3 comprises 14 residues. The V gene end was trimmed by 4 bases and the J gene end by 5 bases; junction bases not matched to a gene: 3. The DNA of the CDR3 is TGCGCCAGCAGCCCCGGGACAGGGGGGGAGACCCAGTACTTC. This sequence encodes CASSPGTGGETQYF.